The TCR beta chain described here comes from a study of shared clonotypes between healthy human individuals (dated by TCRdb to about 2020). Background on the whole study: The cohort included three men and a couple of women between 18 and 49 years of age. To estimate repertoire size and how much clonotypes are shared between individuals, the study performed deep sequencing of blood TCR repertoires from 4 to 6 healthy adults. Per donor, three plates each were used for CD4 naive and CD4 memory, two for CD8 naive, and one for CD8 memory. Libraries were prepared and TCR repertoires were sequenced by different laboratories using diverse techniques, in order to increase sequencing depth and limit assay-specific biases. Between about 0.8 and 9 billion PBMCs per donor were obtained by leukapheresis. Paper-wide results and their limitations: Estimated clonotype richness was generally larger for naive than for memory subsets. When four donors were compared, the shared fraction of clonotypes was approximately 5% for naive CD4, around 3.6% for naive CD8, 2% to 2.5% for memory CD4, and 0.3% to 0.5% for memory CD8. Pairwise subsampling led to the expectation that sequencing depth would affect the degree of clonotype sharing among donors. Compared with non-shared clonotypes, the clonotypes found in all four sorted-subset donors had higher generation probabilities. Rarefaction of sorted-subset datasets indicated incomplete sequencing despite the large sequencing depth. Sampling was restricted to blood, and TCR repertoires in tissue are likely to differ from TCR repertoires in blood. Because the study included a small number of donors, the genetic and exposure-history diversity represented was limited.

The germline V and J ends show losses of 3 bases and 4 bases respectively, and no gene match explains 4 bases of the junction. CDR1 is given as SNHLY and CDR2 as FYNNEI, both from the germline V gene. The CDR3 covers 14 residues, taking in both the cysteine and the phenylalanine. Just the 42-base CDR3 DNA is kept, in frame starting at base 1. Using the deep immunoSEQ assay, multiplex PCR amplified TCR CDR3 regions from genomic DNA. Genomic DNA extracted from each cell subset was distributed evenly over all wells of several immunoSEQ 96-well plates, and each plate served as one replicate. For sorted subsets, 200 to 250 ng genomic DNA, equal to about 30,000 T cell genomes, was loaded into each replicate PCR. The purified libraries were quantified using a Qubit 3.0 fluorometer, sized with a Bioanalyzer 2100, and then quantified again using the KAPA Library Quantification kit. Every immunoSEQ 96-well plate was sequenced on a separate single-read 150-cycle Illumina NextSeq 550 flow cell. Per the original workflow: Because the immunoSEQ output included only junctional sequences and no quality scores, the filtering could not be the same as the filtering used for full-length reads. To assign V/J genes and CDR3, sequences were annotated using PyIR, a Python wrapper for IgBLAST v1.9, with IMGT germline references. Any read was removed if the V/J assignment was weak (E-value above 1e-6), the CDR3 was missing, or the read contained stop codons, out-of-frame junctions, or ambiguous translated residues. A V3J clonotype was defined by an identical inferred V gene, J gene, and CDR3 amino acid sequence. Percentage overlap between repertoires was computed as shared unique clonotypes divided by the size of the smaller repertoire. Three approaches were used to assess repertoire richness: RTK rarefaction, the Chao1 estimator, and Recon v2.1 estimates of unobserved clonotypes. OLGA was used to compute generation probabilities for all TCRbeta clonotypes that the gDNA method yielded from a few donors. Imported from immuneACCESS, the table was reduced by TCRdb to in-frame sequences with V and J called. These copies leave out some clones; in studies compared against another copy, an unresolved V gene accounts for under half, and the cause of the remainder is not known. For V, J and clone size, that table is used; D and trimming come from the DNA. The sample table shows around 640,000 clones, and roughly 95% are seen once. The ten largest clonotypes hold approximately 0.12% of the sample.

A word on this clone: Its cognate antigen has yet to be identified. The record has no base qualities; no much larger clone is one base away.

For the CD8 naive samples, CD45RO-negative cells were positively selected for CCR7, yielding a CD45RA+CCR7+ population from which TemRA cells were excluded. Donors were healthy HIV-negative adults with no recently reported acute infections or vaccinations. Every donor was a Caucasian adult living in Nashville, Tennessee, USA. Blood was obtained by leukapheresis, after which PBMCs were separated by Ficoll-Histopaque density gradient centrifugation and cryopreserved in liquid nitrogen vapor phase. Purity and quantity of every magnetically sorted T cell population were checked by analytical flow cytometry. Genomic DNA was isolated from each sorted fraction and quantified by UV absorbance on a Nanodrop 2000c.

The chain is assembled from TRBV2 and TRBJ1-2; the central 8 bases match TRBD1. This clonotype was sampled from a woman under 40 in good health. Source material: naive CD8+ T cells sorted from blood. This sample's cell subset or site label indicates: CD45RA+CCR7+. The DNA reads TGTGCCAGCAGTGACCGACAGGGGTTCTATGGCTACACCTTC. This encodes CASSDRQGFYGYTF.